The 14 T cell receptor beta chains below come from one sample, sequenced in a study of OX40 agonist ivuxolimab in advanced cancers. Profiling relied on immunoSEQ multiplex PCR, and the TCRdb table lists in-frame clones only, not all of them. The table lists some 50,000 clones, around 78% of them singletons. The source material was CD4+ or CD8+ T cells sorted from blood, sampled in a trial of the OX40 agonist ivuxolimab. Every receptor here comes from an adult with an advanced solid tumor such as melanoma, head and neck, liver or kidney cancer.

The V call is TRBV18, the J call TRBJ2-4; possibly TRBD1 for D (6 bases). The ends were cut back, 3 bases at V and 0 bases at J, with 27 bases in the middle. This CDR3 comprises 21 residues. Germline V lookup: CDR1 KGHSH, CDR2 LQKENI. The CDR3 DNA sequence: TGTGCCAGCTCACCTTTTCTGGGGGAACGGGACACAAATCTAGCCAAAAACATTCAGTACTTC. Translating it yields CASSPFLGERDTNLAKNIQYF.

The table lists this clone with a few counts. The chain employs TRBV7-3 and TRBJ2-5; 7 bases are a match to TRBD1. The germline V gene has CDR1 SGHTA and CDR2 FQGTGA. After removal of 8 bases from V and 0 bases from J, the junction contained 3 bases not matched to a gene. This CDR3 has 13 amino acids. The CDR3 here is CASETGDQETQYF. Written as DNA, the CDR3 is TGTGCCAGCGAAACAGGGGACCAAGAGACCCAGTACTTC.

The CDR3 DNA reads TGTGCCAGCAGCCCCCCCCCACTAGCGGGAGTCTACAATGAGCAGTTCTTC. It yields the protein CASSPPPLAGVYNEQFF. The chain has TRBV5-4 and TRBJ2-1; 11 nucleotides match TRBD2. V was clipped by 4 bases and J by 3 bases; unmatched bases: 9. CDR1 SGHNT and CDR2 YYREEE come from the germline V gene (reference sequence). The CDR3 spans 17 residues.

Only a few counts were recorded for this clone. This chain joins TRBV30 and TRBJ1-2; 8 nucleotides align to TRBD1. Looked up from germline, CDR1 is GTSNPN and CDR2 is SVGIG (reference sequence). Trimming at V came to 5 bases and at J to 4 bases, leaving 12 bases not matched to a gene. The CDR3 consists of 15 residues. As DNA, the CDR3 is TGTGCCTGGGTTCCTGGGCAGGGGGCTAGCTATGGCTACACCTTC. As protein: CAWVPGQGASYGYTF. The full variable domain, in which reference TRBV30 and TRBJ1-2 provide the parts outside the CDR3, is SQTIHQWPATLVQPVGSPLSLECTVEGTSNPNLYWYRQAAGRGLQLLFYSVGIGQISSEVPQNLSASRPQDRQFILSSKKLLLSDSGFYLCAWVPGQGASYGYTFGSGTRLTVV.

The rearrangement links TRBV11-2 to TRBJ2-1; no clear D. The CDR3 is 15 residues long. Trimming took 5 bases from V and 5 from J, leaving 16 bases between them. The germline V gene encodes CDR1 SGHAT and CDR2 FQNNGV. The CDR3 DNA is TGTGCCAGCAGCCCCGGGTCCCTCACTCACAATGAGCAGTTCTTC. Translating it yields CASSPGSLTHNEQFF.

The chain couples TRBV6-1 to TRBJ1-1; no clear D. V lost 6 bases to trimming and J lost 6 bases, with 17 bases between them. CDR1 and CDR2 from the germline V gene are MNHNS and SASEGT. This CDR3 has 14 amino acids. The CDR3, as DNA: TGTGCCAGCAGGGATGCACATTCCGGGGCTGAAGCTTTCTTT. Its protein is CASRDAHSGAEAFF.

The chain uses TRBV28 and TRBJ2-4, with D possibly being TRBD1 (5 bases). The CDR3 extends over 16 amino acids. The ends were cut back, 2 bases at V and 0 bases at J, with 11 bases in the middle. Germline values: CDR1 MDHEN, CDR2 SYDVKM. The CDR3 sequence is CASSLVRAVAKNIQYF. Written as DNA, the CDR3 is TGTGCCAGCAGTTTAGTCAGGGCGGTAGCCAAAAACATTCAGTACTTC.

This clone was counted a single time. The J gene is TRBJ1-5, the V gene TRBV9, with D perhaps TRBD1 (5 bases). The CDR3 is 15 amino acids. CDR1 and CDR2 from the germline V gene are SGDLS and YYNGEE. V lost 8 bases and J lost 0, with 15 bases in between. CDR3 sequence reads: CASGAGKSSNQPQHF. The CDR3 coding sequence is TGTGCCAGTGGGGCCGGAAAGTCTAGCAATCAGCCCCAGCATTTT.

The chain links TRBV6-5 to TRBJ2-7; no clear D. Germline V gives CDR1 MNHEY, CDR2 SVGAGI. V was clipped by 6 bases and J by 0 bases, with 9 bases between them. This CDR3 contains 13 residues. The CDR3 DNA reads as TGTGCCAGCAGGGCTCCGTACTCCTACGAGCAGTACTTC. This sequence encodes CASRAPYSYEQYF.

The rearrangement uses TRBV2 and TRBJ1-1; maybe TRBD1 (6 bases). CDR3 length: 12 residues. V lost 4 bases, J lost 5 bases, and 8 bases lay in between. CDR1 is SNHLY and CDR2 is FYNNEI in the germline V gene. Here the CDR3 DNA reads TGTGCCAGCAGTGGAGGGGGGACTGAAGCTTTCTTT. This codes for CASSGGGTEAFF.

The chain carries TRBV11-2 and TRBJ2-3, with D possibly being TRBD2 (5 bases). The CDR3 length is 16 residues. The germline V and J ends were trimmed by 3 bases and 0 bases, with 13 bases remaining between them. The germline V gene encodes CDR1 SGHAT and CDR2 FQNNGV. The CDR3 nucleotides are TGTGCCAGCAGCTTCCATTTAGCGACTAGCACAGATACGCAGTATTTT. Translated: CASSFHLATSTDTQYF.

The chain carries TRBV6-1 and TRBJ1-5; unclear D gene. Per the germline V gene, CDR1 is MNHNS and CDR2 is SASEGT. This CDR3 has 14 residues. The V and J ends lost 10 bases and 0 bases respectively, with 13 bases between them. Here the CDR3 DNA reads TGTGCCACTACGACTCATGATAGCAATCAGCCCCAGCATTTT. This encodes CATTTHDSNQPQHF.

The chain couples TRBV7-3 to TRBJ2-1; D perhaps matches TRBD2 (5 bases). Trimming shortened V by 5 bases and J by 4 bases, and 12 bases separated the two germline ends. The CDR3 spans 14 residues. Germline V CDR1 and CDR2: SGHTA, FQGTGA. CDR3 nucleotide sequence: TGTGCCAGCAGCCCCGGGAAACGATACAATGAGCAGTTCTTC. This gives the protein CASSPGKRYNEQFF.

The chain couples TRBV7-6 to TRBJ1-6; no firm D call. V was pared by 1 base and J by 10 bases, with 11 bases between. The CDR3 runs 14 residues. The V gene's germline CDR1 is SGHVS and CDR2 FNYEAQ. The CDR3 sequence: CASSLVGIRSPLHF. DNA for the CDR3: TGTGCCAGCAGCTTAGTGGGAATTCGGTCACCCCTCCACTTT.